This entry lists 14 T cell receptor beta chains sequenced from one sample in a study of T cell changes during pregnancy in multiple sclerosis. Some clones are missing from TCRdb's copy, which holds only in-frame ones; the method was immunoSEQ multiplex PCR. The sample lists approximately 100,000 clones, 75% to 95% occurring once. Sequencing was performed on peripheral blood, taken in the second trimester of pregnancy. Receptor source: a female donor with multiple sclerosis, enrolled in a pregnancy study.

This rearrangement joins TRBV7-2 to TRBJ2-7, with 7 bases lining up with TRBD2. Germline loops: CDR1 SGHTA, CDR2 FQGNSA. Germline trimming cut 8 bases from V and 5 bases from J; bases unmatched to any gene: 12. This CDR3 is built from 14 residues. The CDR3 loop reads CASGRGEGRDEQYF. The CDR3 DNA reads TGTGCCAGCGGCCGTGGGGAGGGCCGGGACGAGCAGTACTTC.

This chain connects TRBV6-5 to TRBJ2-5, with D hard to call. V lost 0 bases and J lost 0, with 8 bases in between. Germline CDR1 MNHEY, CDR2 SVGAGI. The length of the CDR3 is 15 residues. The CDR3: CASSYSGQNQETQYF. As DNA, the CDR3 is TGTGCCAGCAGTTACTCTGGCCAGAACCAAGAGACCCAGTACTTC.

This chain links TRBV29-1 with TRBJ1-2, with 9 nucleotides matching TRBD1. Germline loops: CDR1 SQVTM, CDR2 ANQGSEA. This CDR3 spans 13 amino acids. V shed 4 bases and J 2 bases; nucleotides not matched to a gene: 2. The CDR3 protein is CSVGDRVNYGYTF. The CDR3 coding sequence is TGCAGCGTTGGGGACAGGGTCAACTATGGCTACACCTTC.

This sequence joins TRBV5-1 and TRBJ2-7; TRBD1 matches 8 bases. Germline lookup yields CDR1 SGHRS and CDR2 YFSETQ. The junction had 8 bases not matched to a gene; V was cut back by 4 bases and J by 2 bases. This CDR3 has 15 residues. Written as DNA, the CDR3 is TGCGCCAGCAGCACTGGACAGGGTCGAACCTACGAGCAGTACTTC. This translates into CASSTGQGRTYEQYF.

This chain joins TRBV20-1 and TRBJ2-5; D possibly corresponds to TRBD1 (5 bases). This CDR3 comprises 10 residues. CDR1 and CDR2 from the germline V gene are DFQATT and SNEGSKA (reference sequence). Trimming removed 7 bases from V and 5 bases from J, with 8 bases in between. CDR3 in amino acids: CSVYRETQYF. The CDR3 bases are TGCAGTGTATACAGGGAGACCCAGTACTTC.

V usage is TRBV28 and J usage is TRBJ2-7; D is ambiguous. Germline V gene lookup returns CDR1 MDHEN and CDR2 SYDVKM. The CDR3 consists of 12 residues. The V end was cut by 6 bases, the J end by 4 bases, with 10 bases between. The CDR3 region is CASRGTWYEQYF. The CDR3 DNA sequence: TGTGCCAGCAGGGGCACCTGGTACGAGCAGTACTTC. Supplemented by reference TRBV28 and TRBJ2-7, the full variable domain reads DVKVTQSSRYLVKRTGEKVFLECVQDMDHENMFWYRQDPGLGLRLIYFSYDVKMKEKGDIPEGYSVSREKKERFSLILESASTNQTSMYLCASRGTWYEQYFGPGTRLTVT.

The chain combines TRBV28 with TRBJ1-4; D gene ambiguous. V lost 6 bases and J lost 7, with 15 bases in between. The germline CDR1 and CDR2 sequences are MDHEN and SYDVKM. There are 14 residues in the CDR3. The CDR3 protein is CASSVGRFGEKLFF. CDR3 nucleotide sequence: TGTGCCAGCAGCGTGGGGAGGTTTGGTGAAAAACTGTTTTTT.

The rearrangement joins TRBV6-5 to TRBJ1-1, with D possibly matching TRBD1 (6 bases). CDR3 length: 13 residues. Germline-derived CDR1 and CDR2 are MNHEY and SVGAGI. Trimming removed 5 bases from V and 4 bases from J, with 11 bases in between. The CDR3 reads CASSDARGTEAFF. The CDR3 region has the DNA TGTGCCAGCAGTGACGCCAGGGGCACTGAAGCTTTCTTT.

This chain links TRBV29-1 with TRBJ2-3; D might be TRBD1 (5 bases). The CDR3 is 14 amino acids. V lost 5 bases and J 0 bases, leaving 12 bases between the germline ends. CDR1 SQVTM and CDR2 ANQGSEA come from the germline V gene. Here the CDR3 reads CSVRQTLSTDTQYF. The CDR3 DNA reads TGCAGCGTTAGACAGACACTTAGCACAGATACGCAGTATTTT.

Comment on this clone: Within the sample, other DNA sequences also encode this same CDR3. V gene TRBV2 combines with J gene TRBJ2-3; the match to TRBD1 covers 7 bases. The length of the CDR3 is 14 residues. The J segment lost 0 bases and the V segment lost 8 bases, leaving 5 bases of the junction unmatched. The germline V gene encodes CDR1 SNHLY and CDR2 FYNNEI. CDR3 sequence (DNA): TGTGCCAGCGGCCGGGACAGAAGCACAGATACGCAGTATTTT. Translation: CASGRDRSTDTQYF.

This rearrangement joins TRBV28 to TRBJ2-7, with D perhaps TRBD2 (5 bases). V shed 1 base and J shed 4 bases, with 20 bases lying between them. Per germline, CDR1 MDHEN and CDR2 SYDVKM. CDR3 length equals 17 residues. For the CDR3, the DNA is TGTGCCAGCAGTTTATCCCACTATCGCGGGTACGGATACGAGCAGTACTTC. Its translation is CASSLSHYRGYGYEQYF.

The chain couples TRBV7-3 to TRBJ2-5; 14 nucleotides agree with TRBD2. Per germline, CDR1 SGHTA and CDR2 FQGTGA. V was clipped by 5 bases and J by 4 bases; unmatched bases: 3. The CDR3 has 15 amino acids. The CDR3 region has the DNA TGTGCCAGCAGCCCGGGACTAGCGGGAGTAGAGACCCAGTACTTC. It codes for CASSPGLAGVETQYF.

This chain joins TRBV2 and TRBJ2-1; a possible D gene is TRBD2 (5 bases). From germline, CDR1 is SNHLY and CDR2 FYNNEI. The CDR3 runs 14 residues. The V end was cut by 0 bases, the J end by 6 bases, with 9 bases between. In nucleotides, the CDR3 is TGTGCCAGCAGTGAAGCGCTTCGGGGCAATGAGCAGTTCTTC. Its protein is CASSEALRGNEQFF.

This chain uses TRBV10-3 with TRBJ1-4; D is perhaps TRBD1 (6 bases). Germline-derived CDR1 and CDR2 are ENHRY and SYGVKD. This CDR3 spans 15 amino acids. The V end lost 0 bases, the J end lost 4 bases, and 9 bases lay between the germline ends. CDR3 sequence: CAISESVQGNEKLFF. The CDR3 DNA reads as TGTGCCATCAGTGAGTCGGTACAGGGTAATGAAAAACTGTTTTTT.